The 21 T cell receptor beta chains listed next were all sequenced from one sample in a study of blood T cell repertoires in COVID-19. The protocol was immunoSEQ multiplex PCR, while the TCRdb copy is restricted to in-frame clones and leaves out a portion. The data contain 150,000 to 200,000 clones, about 92% of them singletons. Sequenced input: peripheral blood. Every receptor here comes from a woman in her sixties or seventies with COVID-19, enrolled during active disease.

V usage is TRBV27 and J usage is TRBJ1-2; 8 bases are shared with TRBD1. This CDR3 spans 13 amino acids. The trim removed 6 bases at V and 8 bases at J, leaving 8 bases unmatched. Germline CDR1 is MNHEY and CDR2 is SMNVEV (reference sequence). The CDR3 sequence is CASSHRDRIGYTF. In nucleotides, the CDR3 is TGTGCCAGCAGCCACCGGGACAGGATAGGCTACACCTTC.

The rearrangement uses TRBV21-1 and TRBJ1-6; the table's D gene call, TRBD1, was not cross checked with the DNA. TRBV21-1 represents a pseudogene. The CDR3 consists of 13 residues. CDR3: CASRGQGDSPLHF. The DNA for the CDR3 is TGTGCCAGCAGGGGGCAGGGGGATTCACCCCTCCACTTT.

The CDR3 bases are TGTGCCAGCACCCCAGAGGCGTACGCTGGAAACACCATATATTTT. Translating it yields CASTPEAYAGNTIYF. The chain joins TRBV7-9 to TRBJ1-3; D ambiguous. This CDR3 has 15 residues. The germline CDR1 and CDR2 sequences are SEHNR and FQNEAQ (reference sequence). V gave up 7 bases and J gave up 2 bases, with 15 bases separating them.

V is TRBV7-2 and J is TRBJ1-2; no firm D call. The germline V gene has CDR1 SGHTA and CDR2 FQGNSA. V was clipped by 10 bases and J by 4 bases, with 16 bases between them. This CDR3 is built from 13 residues. CDR3 loop: CATTLVTSYGYTF. CDR3 nucleotide sequence: TGTGCCACCACGCTGGTCACAAGCTATGGCTACACCTTC.

The chain carries TRBV7-8 and TRBJ2-5; 7 nucleotides align to TRBD2. The CDR3 consists of 14 residues. Trimming removed 7 bases from V and 4 bases from J; junction bases left unmatched: 9. The germline CDR1 and CDR2 sequences are SGHVS and FQNEAQ. CDR3 loop: CASTHGGVGETQYF. The DNA for the CDR3 is TGTGCCAGCACCCATGGGGGGGTTGGAGAGACCCAGTACTTC.

This sequence joins TRBV19 and TRBJ1-2, with D possibly matching TRBD1 (6 bases). The V gene lost 6 bases and the J gene lost 4 bases, with 12 bases spanning the gap. The CDR3 contains 13 residues. CDR1 is LNHDA, CDR2 SQIVND, per germline (reference sequence). CDR3 region: CASRNTGSYGYTF. The CDR3 DNA reads as TGTGCCAGTAGGAATACAGGGTCCTATGGCTACACCTTC.

J is TRBJ2-7 and V is TRBV10-3; 13 nucleotides match TRBD2. This CDR3 is 14 amino acids long. CDR1 is ENHRY, CDR2 SYGVKD, per germline. The V gene end was trimmed by 10 bases and the J gene end by 2 bases; junction bases not matched to a gene: 5. Here the CDR3 DNA reads TGTGCCACCGGGACTAGCGGGGAGACCTACGAGCAGTACTTC. Amino acids: CATGTSGETYEQYF.

The chain carries TRBV5-6 and TRBJ2-7; 7 bases match TRBD1. The CDR3 extends over 16 amino acids. Germline values: CDR1 SGHDT, CDR2 YYEEEE. J lost 2 bases, V lost 5 bases, and 13 bases had no gene match. The CDR3 protein is CASSRQGPFDPYEQYF. Written as DNA, the CDR3 is TGTGCCAGCAGTCGACAGGGTCCATTCGACCCCTACGAGCAGTACTTC.

This chain connects TRBV7-2 to TRBJ1-2; 9 bases are shared with TRBD1. The CDR3 has 13 residues. Looked up from germline, CDR1 is SGHTA and CDR2 is FQGNSA. V was pared by 1 base and J by 8 bases, with 2 bases of the junction left unmatched. The CDR3 region has the DNA TGTGCCAGCAGCTTAGGGACAGGGGTCGGCTACACCTTC. Its protein is CASSLGTGVGYTF.

The V call is TRBV7-9, the J call TRBJ1-2; 7 nucleotides line up with TRBD1. Germline CDR1 and CDR2: SEHNR and FQNEAQ (reference sequence). Unmatched junction bases numbered 6, after V lost 5 bases and J lost 0 bases. The length of the CDR3 is 15 residues. The CDR3: CASSPRGRANYGYTF. CDR3 bases: TGTGCCAGCAGCCCGAGGGGGCGGGCTAACTATGGCTACACCTTC. The entire variable domain, with the rest obtained from reference TRBV7-9 and TRBJ1-2, is as follows: DTGVSQNPRHKITKRGQNVTFRCDPISEHNRLYWYRQTLGQGPEFLTYFQNEAQLEKSRLLSDRFSAERPKGSFSTLEIQRTEQGDSAMYLCASSPRGRANYGYTFGSGTRLTVV.

The chain is built from TRBV18 and TRBJ1-2; no clear D gene. Germline CDR1 is KGHSH and CDR2 is LQKENI. Trimming removed 5 bases at V and 2 bases at J, with 9 bases between. This CDR3 comprises 13 residues. The CDR3 coding sequence is TGTGCCAGCTCATCGCGAGCGAACTATGGCTACACCTTC. As protein: CASSSRANYGYTF.

The chain uses TRBV10-3 and TRBJ2-5, with D maybe TRBD1 (6 bases). Trimming took 4 bases from V and 1 from J, leaving 19 bases between them. Looked up from germline, CDR1 is ENHRY and CDR2 is SYGVKD. The CDR3 covers 17 residues. Here the CDR3 reads CAISGGLGGPTQETQYF. CDR3 nucleotides: TGTGCCATCAGTGGGGGATTAGGGGGACCTACCCAAGAGACCCAGTACTTC.

The chain employs TRBV28 and TRBJ1-2; D might be TRBD1 (5 bases). This CDR3 is 13 amino acids long. CDR1 is MDHEN, CDR2 SYDVKM, per germline. V gave up 6 bases and J gave up 5 bases, with 13 bases separating them. DNA of the CDR3: TGTGCCAGCAGGGGGGGGTACATTTATGGCTACACCTTC. It codes for CASRGGYIYGYTF.

The gene calls are TRBV18 and TRBJ1-1; 9 nucleotides match TRBD1. Germline values: CDR1 KGHSH, CDR2 LQKENI. J gave up 5 bases and V 3 bases, and 16 bases lay outside the gene matches. The CDR3 extends over 18 amino acids. The CDR3 DNA reads TGTGCCAGCTCACCCAACCGTCCGGGACAGGGAGGTAGTACTGAAGCTTTCTTT. Amino acid sequence: CASSPNRPGQGGSTEAFF.

V is TRBV19 and J is TRBJ1-1; TRBD1 agrees at 9 bases. The J segment lost 3 bases and the V segment lost 3 bases, leaving 11 bases of the junction unmatched. CDR1 and CDR2 (germline): LNHDA, SQIVND (reference sequence). CDR3 length: 17 residues. DNA of the CDR3: TGTGCCAGTAGTATCCCCTCCTACAGGGGGCGGCACACTGAAGCTTTCTTT. Translated, it gives CASSIPSYRGRHTEAFF.

V is TRBV5-4 and J is TRBJ1-2; 8 bases map to TRBD1. Trimming took 0 bases from V and 8 from J; bases not matched to a gene: 9. Germline V gene lookup returns CDR1 SGHNT and CDR2 YYREEE (reference sequence). The CDR3 runs to 15 residues. The CDR3 sequence: CASSLALRDRKGYTF. The CDR3 nucleotides are TGTGCCAGCAGCTTGGCACTCCGGGACAGGAAAGGCTACACCTTC.

Remarks on this clone: The sample carries other DNA sequences with the same CDR3. CDR3 nucleotide sequence: TGCGCCAGCAGCCAAAGACAGGGGGAGAATTCACCCCTCCACTTT. This translates into CASSQRQGENSPLHF. This chain links TRBV4-1 with TRBJ1-6; TRBD1 agrees at 9 bases. Germline loops: CDR1 MGHRA, CDR2 YSYEKL. V trimming: 2 bases; J trimming: 7 bases; junction bases outside the gene matches: 3. CDR3 length equals 15 residues.

The chain links TRBV27 to TRBJ1-5; D uncertain. The CDR3 is 13 amino acids. Germline V gene sequence: CDR1 MNHEY, CDR2 SMNVEV (reference sequence). Deletions cut 3 bases from V and 2 bases from J, with 5 bases between. The CDR3 DNA follows: TGTGCCAGCAGTTTGAGAGGCAATCAGCCCCAGCATTTT. It translates to CASSLRGNQPQHF.

The V and J genes are TRBV11-2 and TRBJ1-1; D may be TRBD1 (5 bases). CDR1 is SGHAT, CDR2 FQNNGV, per germline. The V end was cut by 5 bases, the J end by 4 bases, with 14 bases between. There are 14 residues in the CDR3. The CDR3 here is CASSQHRGSTEAFF. The CDR3 DNA is TGTGCCAGCAGCCAGCATCGGGGGAGCACTGAAGCTTTCTTT. Filled out from reference TRBV11-2 and TRBJ1-1, the complete variable domain reads EAGVAQSPRYKIIEKRQSVAFWCNPISGHATLYWYQQILGQGPKLLIQFQNNGVVDDSQLPKDRFSAERLKGVDSTLKIQPAKLEDSAVYLCASSQHRGSTEAFFGQGTRLTVV.

The V call is TRBV7-8, the J call TRBJ2-6, with a weak D call TRBD1 (6 bases). This CDR3 region has 16 residues. Trimming removed 5 bases from V and 5 bases from J, with 16 bases in between. Germline CDR1 reads SGHVS; CDR2 reads FQNEAQ. The CDR3 DNA is TGTGCCAGCAGCACCCCAGGGGTCGGAAGGGCCAACGTCCTGACTTTC. Translating it yields CASSTPGVGRANVLTF.

This chain links TRBV9 with TRBJ1-2; 9 bases agree with TRBD1. Losses at the gene ends were 2 bases for V and 0 bases for J; bases not matched to a gene: 2. Germline values: CDR1 SGDLS, CDR2 YYNGEE. This CDR3 contains 15 residues. CDR3 protein: CASSVGTGPNYGYTF. CDR3 coding DNA: TGTGCCAGCAGCGTCGGGACAGGGCCTAACTATGGCTACACCTTC.